The entry below describes one T cell receptor (beta chain). Antigen: not known. This CDR3 has 17 amino acids. Trimming removed 6 bases from V and 0 bases from J; junction bases left unmatched: 8. CDR1 is MDHEN and CDR2 is SYDVKM in the germline V gene. Libraries were prepared by immunoSEQ multiplex PCR; TCRdb keeps only in-frame clonotypes and omits some of them. The sample has more than 100,000 clones, more than 70% seen once; the top ten hold around 1.5%. The sample belongs to a study of T cells in localized non-small cell lung cancer. Study-wide points: Tumor samples were not multi-region, leaving intratumor heterogeneity unexcluded. The appearance of a median approximately 61 of the top 100 tumor clones was seen in adjacent lung. Greater T cell density in blood accompanied longer overall survival. The greatest T cell clonality was found in uninvolved adjacent lung (higher than in tumor).

The sequence was collected from a female donor over 55 with stage I lung adenocarcinoma. The chain has TRBV28 and TRBJ2-6, with 7 bases lining up with TRBD1. The sample consisted of peripheral blood, taken before any cancer treatment. The CDR3 sequence: CASSPGQIVSGANVLTF. CDR3 bases: TGTGCCAGCAGCCCGGGACAGATAGTCTCTGGGGCCAACGTCCTGACTTTC. The full variable domain, its missing parts supplied by reference TRBV28 and TRBJ2-6, is DVKVTQSSRYLVKRTGEKVFLECVQDMDHENMFWYRQDPGLGLRLIYFSYDVKMKEKGDIPEGYSVSREKKERFSLILESASTNQTSMYLCASSPGQIVSGANVLTFGAGSRLTVL.